The T cell receptor beta chain under discussion was sequenced for a study of blood T cell repertoires in COVID-19. The overall study: Acute and convalescent COVID-19 samples came from the United States, Italy and Spain.

CDR3 length: 16 amino acids. The V gene lost 5 bases and the J gene lost 0 bases, with 16 bases spanning the gap. Germline assignment: CDR1 SGHAT and CDR2 FQNNGV. Repertoires were generated with immunoSEQ multiplex PCR, while TCRdb's copy carries only in-frame clones and drops some. The sample has some 130,000 clones; over 70% are singletons. The receptor was isolated from a middle-aged man with active COVID-19. Sequencing used peripheral blood. The gene calls are TRBV11-2 and TRBJ2-5; D uncertain. The CDR3 DNA is TGTGCCAGCAGCCTAAGCCGTGGAGCTTACCAAGAGACCCAGTACTTC. Its protein is CASSLSRGAYQETQYF. The full variable domain, with the rest looked up from reference TRBV11-2 and TRBJ2-5, is EAGVAQSPRYKIIEKRQSVAFWCNPISGHATLYWYQQILGQGPKLLIQFQNNGVVDDSQLPKDRFSAERLKGVDSTLKIQPAKLEDSAVYLCASSLSRGAYQETQYFGPGTRLLVL.